This section outlines one T cell receptor (beta chain) sequence together with its context. This record belongs to a study of blood T cell repertoires in COVID-19. The CDR3 sequence is 15 residues long. V lost 1 base and J 3 bases, leaving 10 bases between the germline ends. Germline V gives CDR1 SGHRS, CDR2 YFSETQ. Method: immunoSEQ multiplex PCR; TCRdb's copy keeps in-frame clones and lacks some. The sample records approximately 210,000 clones, 80% to 90% being singletons. The rearrangement joins TRBV5-1 to TRBJ1-4; D gene unclear. Sequencing used PBMCs or T cells enriched from blood (not recorded which). This receptor was obtained from a man in his forties or fifties who had recovered from COVID-19. The CDR3 reads CASSLSGMANEKLFF. The CDR3 DNA is TGCGCCAGCAGCTTGTCGGGGATGGCTAATGAAAAACTGTTTTTT.